Listed below are T cell receptor beta chains from one sample, sequenced in a study of cytomegalovirus exposure and HLA in healthy donors. The repertoire was sequenced with immunoSEQ multiplex PCR; TCRdb's copy has only in-frame clones and lacks some. The sample has about 150,000 clones; around 73% are singletons. The material sequenced was PBMCs. Every receptor here comes from a young woman in good health and CMV-seronegative. Each CDR3 is given with its conserved first and last residue. A D gene is named only where the DNA matches it firmly. Clone size is stated in some rows and not others, as once, few, many or a class when expanded.

cdr3_aa cdr3_nt clone_size j_call v_call d_call
CASNVGQQNTGELFF TGTGCCAGCAACGTTGGACAGCAGAACACCGGGGAGCTGTTTTTT few TRBJ2-2 TRBV9 .
CASSLSNPYRGFQETQYF TGTGCCAGCAGTTTATCGAATCCGTACAGGGGGTTTCAAGAGACCCAGTACTTC . TRBJ2-5 TRBV27 TRBD1
CASSDRGVDTQYF TGTGCCAGCAGTGACCGGGGAGTAGATACGCAGTATTTT . TRBJ2-3 TRBV6-4 .
CASNPSGGGNEQFF TGCGCCAGCAACCCTAGCGGGGGGGGCAATGAGCAGTTCTTC . TRBJ2-1 TRBV5-1 TRBD2
CAISEWGGNTEAFF TGTGCCATCAGTGAGTGGGGAGGGAACACTGAAGCTTTCTTT . TRBJ1-1 TRBV10-3 .
CASSQQVSWGQGAVNTEAFF TGCGCCAGCAGCCAACAGGTCTCCTGGGGGCAGGGGGCAGTTAACACTGAAGCTTTCTTT . TRBJ1-1 TRBV4-1 TRBD1
CASSLRQGGEKLFF TGTGCCAGCAGCTTGAGACAGGGAGGTGAAAAACTGTTTTTT . TRBJ1-4 TRBV5-4 TRBD1
CASSLGGPGTGELFF TGCGCCAGCAGCTTGGGGGGCCCAGGCACCGGGGAGCTGTTTTTT . TRBJ2-2 TRBV5-1 .
CASSRRESNQPQHF TGTGCCAGTAGTCGCAGGGAAAGCAATCAGCCCCAGCATTTT . TRBJ1-5 TRBV19 .
CASRGPDSENIQYF TGTGCCAGCAGGGGCCCGGACAGCGAAAACATTCAGTACTTC . TRBJ2-4 TRBV28 .
CASSLWPGGHGYTF TGTGCCAGCAGTTTATGGCCGGGGGGGCATGGCTACACCTTC . TRBJ1-2 TRBV28 .
CASSPTTASYNSPLHF TGTGCCAGCAGCCCAACGACAGCTTCCTATAATTCACCCCTCCACTTT . TRBJ1-6 TRBV7-8 .
CASSESTTVDTDTQYF TGCGCCAGCAGTGAGTCGACGACAGTCGACACAGATACGCAGTATTTT . TRBJ2-3 TRBV10-1 .
CASSFNGGADEQYF TGCGCCAGCAGCTTCAACGGGGGGGCCGACGAGCAGTACTTC . TRBJ2-7 TRBV5-1 TRBD2
CASSSNYEQYF TGTGCCAGCAGCTCCAACTACGAGCAGTACTTC . TRBJ2-7 TRBV11-2 .
CASSIGLVINDEQFF TGTGCCAGCAGTATCGGACTAGTGATTAACGATGAGCAGTTCTTC . TRBJ2-1 TRBV6-6 TRBD2
CASSLKRSTQYF TGTGCCAGCAGTTTAAAGAGATCGACGCAGTATTTT once TRBJ2-3 TRBV28 .
CASSQVGRGYTF TGTGCCAGCAGCCAAGTCGGGAGGGGCTACACCTTC few TRBJ1-2 TRBV4-2 .
CASSLVGLAADTQYF TGTGCCAGCTCCCTTGTTGGACTAGCCGCAGATACGCAGTATTTT few TRBJ2-3 TRBV5-6 TRBD2
CATLGQGASTEAFF TGTGCCACCCTAGGGCAGGGGGCGAGCACTGAAGCTTTCTTT . TRBJ1-1 TRBV10-3 TRBD1
CASSLGGLAGYVSTETQYF TGTGCCAGCAGCTTAGGAGGACTAGCGGGATATGTTAGTACGGAGACCCAGTACTTC . TRBJ2-5 TRBV7-2 TRBD2
CASSRGGGASTDTQYF TGCGCCAGCAGCCGTGGGGGGGGAGCTAGCACAGATACGCAGTATTTT . TRBJ2-3 TRBV4-1 TRBD2
CASTQRGGQETQYF TGCGCCAGCACTCAAAGGGGGGGGCAAGAGACCCAGTACTTC . TRBJ2-5 TRBV5-1 .
CASSFSVGGRRETQYF TGTGCCAGCAGTTTTTCCGTGGGTGGGCGCCGGGAGACCCAGTACTTC . TRBJ2-5 TRBV28 .
CASSVDLAGSTDTQYF TGTGCCAGCAGCGTAGATCTAGCGGGGAGCACAGATACGCAGTATTTT . TRBJ2-3 TRBV9 TRBD2
CASSPMSYNEQFF TGTGCCAGCAGCCCCATGTCCTACAATGAGCAGTTCTTC . TRBJ2-1 TRBV7-6 .
CASSPRGSHRNNQPQHF TGTGCCAGCAGCCCGCGGGGGAGTCATAGAAACAATCAGCCCCAGCATTTT . TRBJ1-5 TRBV7-2 .
CASSLAQGRVEKLFF TGTGCCAGCAGCTTGGCGCAGGGGCGGGTCGAAAAACTGTTTTTT . TRBJ1-4 TRBV5-5 .
CASSDPDRGDGTNEKLFF TGTGCCAGCAGTGACCCTGACAGGGGGGACGGAACTAATGAAAAACTGTTTTTT few TRBJ1-4 TRBV25-1 TRBD1
CASSSQGPNSGNTIYF TGTGCCAGCAGCTCTCAGGGTCCTAACTCTGGAAACACCATATATTTT few TRBJ1-3 TRBV11-3 .
CASTETLGYGYTF TGTGCCAGCACGGAGACCCTAGGTTATGGCTACACCTTC . TRBJ1-2 TRBV9 .
CASSSLSRGSYEQYF TGTGCCAGCAGTTCCCTCTCGCGGGGATCCTACGAGCAGTACTTC . TRBJ2-7 TRBV27 .
CASSRGGGETQYF TGTGCCAGCAGCCGAGGGGGGGGAGAGACCCAGTACTTC . TRBJ2-5 TRBV2 .
CASSLVGGEFYNEQFF TGTGCCAGCAGCTTAGTAGGGGGTGAGTTCTACAATGAGCAGTTCTTC few TRBJ2-1 TRBV7-9 .
CSSSPKGLAGSTQYF TGTTCCAGCAGCCCGAAGGGGCTAGCGGGATCGACCCAGTACTTC . TRBJ2-5 TRBV7-9 TRBD2